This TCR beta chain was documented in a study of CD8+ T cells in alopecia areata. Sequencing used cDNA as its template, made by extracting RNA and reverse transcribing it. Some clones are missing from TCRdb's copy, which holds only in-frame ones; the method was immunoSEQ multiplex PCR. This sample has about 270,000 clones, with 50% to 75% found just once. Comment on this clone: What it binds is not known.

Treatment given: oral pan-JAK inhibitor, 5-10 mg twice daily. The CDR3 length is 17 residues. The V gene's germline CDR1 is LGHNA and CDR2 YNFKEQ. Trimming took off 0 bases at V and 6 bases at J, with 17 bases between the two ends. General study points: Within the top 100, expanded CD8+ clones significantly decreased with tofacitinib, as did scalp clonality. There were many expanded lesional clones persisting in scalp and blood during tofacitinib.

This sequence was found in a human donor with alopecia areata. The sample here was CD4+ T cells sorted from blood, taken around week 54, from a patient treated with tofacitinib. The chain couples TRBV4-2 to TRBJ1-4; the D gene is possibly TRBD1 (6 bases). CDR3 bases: TGTGCCAGCAGCCAAGATCAGATCAGGGGTCTCGATGAAAAACTGTTTTTT. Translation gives CASSQDQIRGLDEKLFF.